Only a few counts were recorded for the clone carrying this T cell receptor (beta chain). Its antigen is still unknown. These data come from a study of cytomegalovirus exposure and HLA in healthy donors. Broader study findings: In a later analysis, at a false discovery rate of 0.05, some 15,000 TCR beta sequences were associated with HLA alleles. Researchers reported from a later analysis that most CMV-associated TCR beta chains appeared HLA-restricted.

CDR1 and CDR2 from the germline V gene are SNHLY and FYNNEI. The CDR3 runs to 19 residues. Trimming cost V 6 bases and J 0 bases; bases outside gene matches: 9. The PCR was carried out with 60 Vbeta primers and 13 Jbeta primers. Some clones are missing from TCRdb's copy, which holds only in-frame ones; the method was immunoSEQ multiplex PCR. The data contain 85,000 to 130,000 clones, 79% of them seen just once; the ten biggest clones take up around 4%. The sequence derives from a female donor in good health and CMV-seropositive. The chain links TRBV2 to TRBJ2-1; 15 bases align to TRBD2. The sequenced sample was PBMCs. The DNA of the CDR3 is TGTGCCAGCAGCCAGGGACTAGCGGGAGGCGCCCTCTCCTACAATGAGCAGTTCTTC. It encodes CASSQGLAGGALSYNEQFF.